This T cell receptor (beta chain) originates from a study of blood T cell repertoires in COVID-19. About the study: COVID-19 samples from acute and convalescent phases originated in the United States, Italy and Spain. T cells, B-cell-depleted T cells, or PBMCs supplied cDNA or gDNA.

The protocol was immunoSEQ multiplex PCR, while the TCRdb copy is restricted to in-frame clones and leaves out a portion. The table records around 200,000 clones, approximately 81% of them present only once. The CDR3 has 12 amino acids. Looked up from germline, CDR1 is MNHNY and CDR2 is SVGAGI (reference sequence). The V and J ends lost 2 bases and 7 bases respectively, with 3 bases between them. This clonotype was sampled from a woman older than 75 with acute or convalescent COVID-19. Input material: peripheral blood. The chain is built from TRBV6-6 and TRBJ1-6; D not resolved. This CDR3 is CASSYLNSPLHF. DNA of the CDR3: TGTGCCAGCAGTTACCTAAATTCACCCCTCCACTTT.